This T cell receptor (beta chain) was identified in a study of OX40 agonist ivuxolimab in advanced cancers. Peripheral blood came from all dose cohorts at three timepoints. Sequencing was performed with immunoSEQ multiplex PCR; in TCRdb, only in-frame clones are kept and a portion is missing. The table has roughly 11,000 clones, approximately 75% seen once. This CDR3 comprises 14 residues. The germline V and J ends were trimmed by 0 bases and 3 bases, with 9 bases remaining between them. Looked up from germline, CDR1 is MGHRA and CDR2 is YSYEKL. The genes are TRBV4-1 and TRBJ2-7; D call uncertain. The origin of this receptor is an adult with an advanced solid tumor such as melanoma, head and neck, liver or kidney cancer. The source was CD4+ or CD8+ T cells sorted from blood, collected in a trial of the OX40 agonist ivuxolimab. The CDR3 spells CASSQDRSSYEQYF. DNA of the CDR3: TGCGCCAGCAGCCAAGATCGATCCAGCTACGAGCAGTACTTC.